The rows below give T cell receptor beta chains drawn from one sample of a study of response to subunit inactivated influenza vaccine. Using its own MiXCR run on the RT-PCR reads, TCRdb lists one record per CDR3 protein. This table holds fewer than 350,000 distinct CDR3 sequences, less than 25% found once. The material sequenced was PBMCs from blood, taken about 20 months after vaccination. The receptor set was obtained from a man aged 50-75 years who received an inactivated influenza vaccine. The CDR3 runs from the conserved cysteine through the conserved F or W. D genes are given only for firm matches. For some rows the clone size is stated as once, few or many, or as a class when expanded; others skip it.

>TRBV5-1|16|TRBJ2-2|few|TRBD2
TGCGCCAGCAGCTTGGATCCAGCGGGGGTCACCGGGGAGCTGTTTTTT
CASSLDPAGVTGELFF
>TRBV25-1|15|TRBJ2-5|few|TRBD1
TGTGCCAGCAGTGAATCCGGGACAGGGAAAGAGACCCAGTACTTC
CASSESGTGKETQYF
>TRBV6-1|14|TRBJ1-4|.|.
TGTGCCAGCAGTCGGGGGCGCGGGAGTGAAAAACTGTTTTTT
CASSRGRGSEKLFF
>TRBV5-1|15|TRBJ1-4|many|TRBD1
TGCGCCAGCAGCGCCCACGGGACAGGGAATGAAAAACTGTTTTTT
CASSAHGTGNEKLFF
>TRBV10-3|16|TRBJ2-2|few|TRBD1
TGTGCCATCAGCCTCCGGGACAGGGGTAACACCGGGGAGCTGTTTTTT
CAISLRDRGNTGELFF
>TRBV4-3|14|TRBJ1-2|few|.
TGCGCCAGCAGCCAAGAGGCTAGGGAAGGGGGCTACACCTTC
CASSQEAREGGYTF
>TRBV15|13|TRBJ1-5|.|.
TGTGCCACCAGCAGAGAAGGGGAACAGCCCCAGCATTTT
CATSREGEQPQHF
>TRBV12-3/TRBV12-4|12|TRBJ2-3|.|.
TGTGCCAGCAGTCCATTGCTATATACGCAGTATTTT
CASSPLLYTQYF
>TRBV6-1|15|TRBJ2-1|.|.
TGTGCCAGCAGCGACACAGGGAGCTCCTACAATGAGCAGTTCTTC
CASSDTGSSYNEQFF
>TRBV5-1|14|TRBJ1-1|few|.
TGCGCCAGCAGCTTGGCCGATTCGGCAGGCGAAGCTTTCTTT
CASSLADSAGEAFF
>TRBV5-1|16|TRBJ2-1|.|TRBD2
TGCGCCAGCAGGCCTATGGGGAGCGGGGGGTACAATGAGCAGTTCTTC
CASRPMGSGGYNEQFF
>TRBV10-3|21|TRBJ2-1|.|.
TGTGCCATCAGTACACCACTGCCCAACAATCATACTCAGCGTCCAGCAGATGAGCAGTTCTTC
CAISTPLPNNHTQRPADEQFF
>TRBV4-3|16|TRBJ2-6|.|.
TGCGCCAGCAGCCAAGAATCTGCACTCGGGGCCAACGTCCTGACTTTC
CASSQESALGANVLTF
>TRBV6-1|14|TRBJ1-5|many|.
TGTGCCAGCAGGCCCGGGTCTAGCAATCAGCCCCAGCATTTT
CASRPGSSNQPQHF
>TRBV29-1|12|TRBJ2-1|.|.
TGCAGCGTTGAAAGTTACGGGAGTACCCTGTTCTTC
CSVESYGSTLFF
>TRBV5-1|15|TRBJ1-1|.|.
TGCGCCAGCAGCGTACTCAGGCGGCCTGACACTGAAGCTTTCTTT
CASSVLRRPDTEAFF
>TRBV5-1|14|TRBJ1-1|.|.
TGCGCCAGCAGCTCACGACAGACTAACACTGAAGCTTTCTTT
CASSSRQTNTEAFF
>TRBV5-1|12|TRBJ2-2|.|.
TGCGCCAGCAGCTTGATGAACGGGGAGCTGTTTTTT
CASSLMNGELFF
>TRBV20-1|14|TRBJ1-5|few|.
TGCAGTGCTAGAGGGGTGCAGGGCAATCAGCCCCAGCATTTT
CSARGVQGNQPQHF
>TRBV29-1|15|TRBJ2-1|.|TRBD2
TGCAGCGTTGACAGTCGGACTAGGAGTTACAATGAGCAGTTCTTC
CSVDSRTRSYNEQFF
>TRBV4-1|15|TRBJ2-2|.|.
TGCGCCAGCAGGGCGGCCTTAGCCCGTACCGGGGAGCTGTTTTTT
CASRAALARTGELFF
>TRBV20-1|15|TRBJ2-7|few|TRBD2
TGCAGTGCTAGAGTAAGCGGGAGAGGCGCCTACGAGCAGTACTTC
CSARVSGRGAYEQYF